The 18 T cell receptor beta chains below all came from one sample that was sequenced in a study of metastatic and nonmetastatic thyroid tumors. TCRdb reanalyzed the PCR reads via MiXCR. The profile shows tens of thousands of clones, approximately 44% of them singletons. Ahead of thyroid surgery, no patient had received treatment of any kind. Sequenced material: tumor tissue. The receptors were gathered from a male donor with papillary thyroid cancer or a benign thyroid nodule (not recorded which). Some clones in this sample may be carry-over from other donors' samples.

The chain couples TRBV9 to TRBJ2-7, with 9 positions matching TRBD1. CDR3 size: 13 residues. The ends lost 3 bases at V and 2 bases at J; junction bases unmatched: 0. Per the germline V gene, CDR1 is SGDLS and CDR2 is YYNGEE. The CDR3 region has the DNA TGTGCCAGCAGCGGACAGGGGGCCTACGAGCAGTACTTC. Amino acids: CASSGQGAYEQYF.

The rearrangement joins TRBV10-2 to TRBJ2-7; 7 bases agree with TRBD1. With V trimmed by 4 bases and J by 3 bases, 0 bases remained unmatched. Germline CDR1 is WSHSY and CDR2 is SAAADI. This CDR3 has 12 amino acids. CDR3 in DNA: TGCGCCAGCAGTGCAGGGGGCTACGAGCAGTACTTC. It specifies CASSAGGYEQYF.

The V gene is TRBV7-3, the J gene TRBJ2-3; D assignment may be TRBD1 or TRBD2 (6 bases each). V gave up 0 bases and J gave up 6 bases, with 13 bases separating them. Germline V gene lookup returns CDR1 SGHTA and CDR2 FQGTGA. The CDR3 loop spans 15 amino acids. CDR3: CASSLTGGPLDTQYF. The CDR3 DNA reads as TGTGCCAGCAGCTTAACGGGGGGCCCACTGGATACGCAGTATTTT.

The CDR3 nucleotides are TGCAGTGCTAGAGATATTGCAGGGCCCGGAGTCTACGAGCAGTACTTC. Translating it yields CSARDIAGPGVYEQYF. The chain links TRBV20-1 to TRBJ2-7; tentatively, D is TRBD1 (5 bases). Germline-derived CDR1 and CDR2 are DFQATT and SNEGSKA (reference sequence). Trimming cost V 0 bases and J 3 bases, with 18 bases left between them. This CDR3 spans 16 amino acids.

This clone was recorded a few times. V gene TRBV6-1 combines with J gene TRBJ2-3, with D possibly TRBD2 on 5 matching bases. Germline V gene data show CDR1 as MNHNS and CDR2 as SASEGT. CDR3 length: 13 residues. V dropped 5 bases and J dropped 10 bases, with 16 bases sitting between them. CDR3 DNA sequence: TGTGCCAGCAGTACAAAACTAGATGATGCGCAGTATTTT. Its protein is CASSTKLDDAQYF.

The genes are TRBV20-1 and TRBJ2-3; 9 bases align to TRBD1. CDR1 is DFQATT, CDR2 SNEGSKA, per germline (reference sequence). Germline trimming cut 0 bases from V and 4 bases from J; bases unmatched to any gene: 5. CDR3 size: 15 residues. The CDR3 sequence: CSARDGTGRSDTQYF. As DNA, the CDR3 is TGCAGTGCTAGAGATGGGACAGGGAGGTCAGATACGCAGTATTTT.

The V call is TRBV20-1, the J call TRBJ2-5; possible D gene TRBD2, 5 bases. This CDR3 has 12 amino acids. V gave up 1 base and J gave up 5 bases, with 8 bases separating them. Looked up from germline, CDR1 is DFQATT and CDR2 is SNEGSKA (reference sequence). The CDR3 loop is CSARGGLETQYF. In DNA form, the CDR3 reads TGCAGTGCTAGAGGAGGGTTGGAGACCCAGTACTTC.

The CDR3 DNA follows: TGTGCCAGCAGTTACGGCATGAGCTCCTACAATGAGCAGTTCTTC. This gives the protein CASSYGMSSYNEQFF. The chain recombines TRBV6-5 with TRBJ2-1; D uncertain. The CDR3 covers 15 residues. Trimming shortened V by 2 bases and J by 0 bases, and 8 bases separated the two germline ends. Germline assignment: CDR1 MNHEY and CDR2 SVGAGI.

The chain couples TRBV7-9 to TRBJ2-7; 10 bases fit TRBD1. The germline V gene has CDR1 SEHNR and CDR2 FQNEAQ (reference sequence). The CDR3 has 14 residues. J lost 3 bases, V lost 4 bases, and 3 bases had no gene match. The CDR3 DNA reads as TGTGCCAGCAGCTCCCGGGACAGGGGCTACGAGCAGTACTTC. It is translated as CASSSRDRGYEQYF.

The chain links TRBV6-1 to TRBJ2-7; the D gene is possibly TRBD1 (6 bases). V was trimmed by 7 bases and J by 0 bases, leaving 10 bases between them. This CDR3 comprises 13 residues. Germline values: CDR1 MNHNS, CDR2 SASEGT. CDR3 residues: CASTRQVSYEQYF. DNA of the CDR3: TGTGCCAGCACCAGACAGGTCTCCTACGAGCAGTACTTC.

This clone was counted a few times. The chain combines TRBV10-1 with TRBJ2-1; the D is unclear. CDR1 and CDR2 (germline): WNHNN, SYGVQD (reference sequence). This CDR3 has 12 residues. Trimming cost V 4 bases and J 5 bases, with 6 bases left between them. The CDR3 loop is CASSVRNNEQFF. In nucleotides, the CDR3 is TGCGCCAGCAGTGTTAGAAACAATGAGCAGTTCTTC.

Points on this clone: One end of the junction varies from germline; a read error may be responsible. This chain joins TRBV5-1 and TRBJ1-1, with 8 nucleotides matching TRBD1. Per germline, CDR1 SGHRS and CDR2 YFSETQ. This CDR3 spans 16 amino acids. CDR3 nucleotides: TGCGCCAGCAGCCTCCGGCAGGGGGCAATGAACACTGGAGCTTTCTTT. Amino acids: CASSLRQGAMNTGAFF.

The chain couples TRBV6-1 to TRBJ1-6; the D is unclear. Trimming took 10 bases from V and 2 from J, leaving 12 bases between them. This CDR3 comprises 14 residues. Germline V gene sequence: CDR1 MNHNS, CDR2 SASEGT. CDR3 amino acids: CATSRLTYNSPLHF. The CDR3 nucleotides read TGTGCCACCAGCCGCCTCACCTATAATTCACCCCTCCACTTT.

The chain couples TRBV11-2 to TRBJ2-7; the match to TRBD2 covers 11 bases. CDR1 is SGHAT and CDR2 is FQNNGV in the germline V gene. V dropped 5 bases and J dropped 6; count of bases not matched to a gene: 9. This CDR3 comprises 15 residues. CDR3 residues: CASSPGTSGTGEQYF. The CDR3 coding sequence is TGTGCCAGCAGCCCTGGGACTAGCGGTACTGGCGAGCAGTACTTC. Complete variable domain (other parts from reference TRBV11-2 and TRBJ2-7): EAGVAQSPRYKIIEKRQSVAFWCNPISGHATLYWYQQILGQGPKLLIQFQNNGVVDDSQLPKDRFSAERLKGVDSTLKIQPAKLEDSAVYLCASSPGTSGTGEQYFGPGTRLTVT.

This chain joins TRBV20-1 and TRBJ2-7; tentative D call: TRBD1 (6 bases). Germline CDR1 DFQATT, CDR2 SNEGSKA (reference sequence). The length of the CDR3 is 13 residues. The V and J ends lost 7 bases and 4 bases respectively, with 17 bases between them. CDR3 in amino acids: CSVHRDRRYEQYF. CDR3 nucleotide sequence: TGCAGTGTTCACCGTGACAGGCGTTACGAGCAGTACTTC.

By share, this clone counts as medium-sized. The CDR3 nucleotides read TGTGCCAGCAGTTTGGACAGGTACTTC. This encodes CASSLDRYF. The rearrangement links TRBV28 to TRBJ2-7; D is perhaps TRBD1 (6 bases). Germline CDR1 and CDR2: MDHEN and SYDVKM. This CDR3 contains 9 residues. Trimming stripped 3 bases from V and 12 bases from J, with 6 bases between.

The chain combines TRBV6-1 with TRBJ1-1, with 7 bases fitting TRBD1. Germline trimming cut 6 bases from V and 4 bases from J; bases unmatched to any gene: 5. The CDR3 contains 13 residues. The germline V gene encodes CDR1 MNHNS and CDR2 SASEGT. CDR3 sequence reads: CASREGAGTEAFF. The CDR3 nucleotides read TGTGCCAGCAGGGAGGGGGCTGGCACTGAAGCTTTCTTT.

This clone was observed a handful of times. The V gene is TRBV15, the J gene TRBJ2-5; 7 positions agree with TRBD1. The CDR3 runs 14 residues. Germline CDR1 reads LNHNV; CDR2 reads YYDKDF (reference sequence). V lost 5 bases, J lost 3 bases, and 6 bases stayed unmatched. CDR3 protein: CATSEGQGEETQYF. CDR3 nucleotides: TGTGCCACCAGCGAGGGGCAGGGGGAAGAGACCCAGTACTTC. Using reference TRBV15 and TRBJ2-5 for the parts outside the CDR3, the full variable domain is DAMVIQNPRYQVTQFGKPVTLSCSQTLNHNVMYWYQQKSSQAPKLLFHYYDKDFNNEADTPDNFQSRRPNTSFCFLDIRSPGLGDTAMYLCATSEGQGEETQYFGPGTRLLVL.